This entry describes one T cell receptor (beta chain). As handled by the study authors: Amplifying reference gene primers gave estimates of nucleated cell counts. Data came from immunoSEQ multiplex PCR; TCRdb stores just in-frame clones and leaves some out. The DNA gave D and trimming, while V, J and clone size come from that table. The sample holds about 190,000 clones, around 80% seen once. These data are taken from a study of blood T cell repertoires in COVID-19. Study in general: T cells, B-cell-depleted T cells, or PBMCs provided the cDNA or gDNA that served as material.

The CDR3 consists of 15 residues. Germline lookup yields CDR1 SNHLY and CDR2 FYNNEI. V shed 8 bases, J shed 3 bases, and the junction held 13 bases outside the gene matches. This TCR was sampled from a woman older than 75 with active or convalescent COVID-19. V gene TRBV2 combines with J gene TRBJ2-7, with 7 bases lining up with TRBD2. Sequencing was done on a sample of peripheral blood. CDR3 protein: CASWTEAGPFYEQYF. CDR3 nucleotide sequence: TGTGCCAGCTGGACGGAAGCGGGGCCCTTCTACGAGCAGTACTTC.